This T cell receptor beta chain was sequenced in a study of blood T cells in healthy people across ages. General study results and limits: Naive T cell percentage showed a strong correlation with the diversity of TCR beta.

Primed by a sample-barcoded 5' primer and a J-beta primer mix, a second PCR proceeded for about 6 to 12 cycles. From the 5' RACE reads, TCRdb called clonotypes with MiXCR, one entry per CDR3 protein. In the table there are about 970,000 distinct CDR3 sequences, 51% of which are singletons. Of note for this clonotype: Its antigen remains unidentified.

CDR1 SGHTA and CDR2 FQGTGA come from the germline V gene. This CDR3 is built from 15 residues. V lost 5 bases, J lost 1 base, and 14 bases lay in between. This chain links TRBV7-3 with TRBJ1-2; tentatively, D is TRBD1 (6 bases). The receptor's source is a woman aged 55-69 years in good health. Sequenced material: blood. CDR3 nucleotides: TGTGCCAGCAGCGCGCAGGGGTCCGGTAACTATGGCTACACCTTC. It specifies CASSAQGSGNYGYTF.